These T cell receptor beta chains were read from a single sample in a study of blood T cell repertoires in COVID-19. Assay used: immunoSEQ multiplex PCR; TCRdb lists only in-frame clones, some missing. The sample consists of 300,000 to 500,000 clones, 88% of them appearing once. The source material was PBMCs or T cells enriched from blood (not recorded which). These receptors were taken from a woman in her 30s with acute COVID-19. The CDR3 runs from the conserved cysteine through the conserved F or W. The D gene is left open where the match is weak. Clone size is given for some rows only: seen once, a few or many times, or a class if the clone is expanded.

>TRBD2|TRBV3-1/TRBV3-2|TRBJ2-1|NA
TGTGCCAGCAGCGGCGAGCGGGGGGACTCCTACAATGAGCAGTTCTTC
CASSGERGDSYNEQFF
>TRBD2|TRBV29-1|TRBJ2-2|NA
TGCAGCGTGATTGGGGGGGCCGGGGAGCTGTTTTTT
CSVIGGAGELFF
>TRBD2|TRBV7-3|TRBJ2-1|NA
TGTGCCAGCAGTTCGCAGCGGGGGAGCTCCTACAATGAGCAGTTCTTC
CASSSQRGSSYNEQFF
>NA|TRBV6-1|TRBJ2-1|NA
TGTGCCAGCAGTGAAACACCTTACAATGAGCAGTTCTTC
CASSETPYNEQFF
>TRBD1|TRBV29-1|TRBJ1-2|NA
TGCAGCGTTGAAGCAGGGGGCTGGGACTATGGCTACACCTTC
CSVEAGGWDYGYTF
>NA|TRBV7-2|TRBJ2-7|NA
TGTGCCAGCAGCTTAGGCCGGTACGAGCAGTACTTC
CASSLGRYEQYF
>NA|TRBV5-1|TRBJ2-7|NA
TGCGCCAGCAGCTTCGGAGGGAATTCCTACGAGCAGTACTTC
CASSFGGNSYEQYF
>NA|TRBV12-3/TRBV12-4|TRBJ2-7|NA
TGTGCCAGCAGTTTCCACGGTTCCTACGAGCAGTACTTC
CASSFHGSYEQYF
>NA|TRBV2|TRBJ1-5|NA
TGTGCCAGCAGTGGCCGACAGGTGTCAGGGTCCCAGCATTTT
CASSGRQVSGSQHF
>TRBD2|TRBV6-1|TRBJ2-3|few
TGTGCCAGCAGTGAAGCCAGTAGCGGGGGTGATACGCAGTATTTT
CASSEASSGGDTQYF
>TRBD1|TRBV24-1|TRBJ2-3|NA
TGTGCCACCAGTGATTTGAGACAGGGGGCGACGAGCCCCCCGCGGAACACAGATACGCAGTATTTT
CATSDLRQGATSPPRNTDTQYF
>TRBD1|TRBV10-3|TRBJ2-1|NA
TGTGCCATCAGGCAAGGACAGGGAGGCTCCTACAATGAGCAGTTCTTC
CAIRQGQGGSYNEQFF
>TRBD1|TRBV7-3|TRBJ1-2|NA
TGTGCCAGCAGCTTAAAGGGTGGAGGGGACAGTGGAAACTATGGCTACACCTTC
CASSLKGGGDSGNYGYTF
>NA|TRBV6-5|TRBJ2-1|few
TGTGCCAGCAGACCCAGTGGGCGGGATGAGCAGTTCTTC
CASRPSGRDEQFF
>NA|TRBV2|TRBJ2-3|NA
TGTGCCAGCAGTGAATGGGGGGGGCTGGGCAGGGCAGATACGCAGTATTTT
CASSEWGGLGRADTQYF